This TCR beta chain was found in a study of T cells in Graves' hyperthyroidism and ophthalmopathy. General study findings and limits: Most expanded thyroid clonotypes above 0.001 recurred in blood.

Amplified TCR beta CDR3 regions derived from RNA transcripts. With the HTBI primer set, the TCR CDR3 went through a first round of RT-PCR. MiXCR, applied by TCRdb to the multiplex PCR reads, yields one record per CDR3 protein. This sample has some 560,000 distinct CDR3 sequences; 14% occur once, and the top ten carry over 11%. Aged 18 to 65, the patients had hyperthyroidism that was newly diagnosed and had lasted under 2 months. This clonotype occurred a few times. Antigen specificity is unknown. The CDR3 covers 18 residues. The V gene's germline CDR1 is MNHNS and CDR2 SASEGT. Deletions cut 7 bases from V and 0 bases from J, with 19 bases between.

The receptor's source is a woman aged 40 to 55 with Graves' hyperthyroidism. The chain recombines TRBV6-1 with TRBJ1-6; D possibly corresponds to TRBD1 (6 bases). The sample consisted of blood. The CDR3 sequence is CASTPWGALDSYNSPLHF. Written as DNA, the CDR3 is TGTGCCAGCACTCCTTGGGGGGCCCTGGACTCCTATAATTCACCCCTCCACTTT.